This T cell receptor beta chain was sequenced during a study of T cells in Graves' hyperthyroidism and ophthalmopathy. Study-level information: Any treatment followed the collection of peripheral blood at initial diagnosis. Overall study results and limits: Most clonotypes that expanded in the thyroid above 0.001 also showed up in blood.

Germline values: CDR1 KGHSH, CDR2 LQKENI. The CDR3 is 14 amino acids. Trimming removed 2 bases from V and 2 bases from J, with 7 bases in between. RNA transcripts yielded amplified TCR beta CDR3 regions. During a first-round RT-PCR of the TCR CDR3, the HTBI primer set was used. TCRdb reanalysed the multiplex PCR reads using MiXCR and keeps one entry per CDR3 protein. The table lists 250,000 to 300,000 distinct CDR3 sequences, roughly 13% of them singletons. This clonotype was seen more than once but under ten times. No antigen is known for it. The receptor was isolated from a middle-aged woman with Graves' hyperthyroidism. The chain combines TRBV18 with TRBJ1-3, with a tentative D call TRBD1 (5 bases). Sequenced input: blood. CDR3 amino acids: CASSPGATGNTIYF. For the CDR3, the DNA is TGTGCCAGCTCACCAGGGGCTACTGGAAACACCATATATTTT.